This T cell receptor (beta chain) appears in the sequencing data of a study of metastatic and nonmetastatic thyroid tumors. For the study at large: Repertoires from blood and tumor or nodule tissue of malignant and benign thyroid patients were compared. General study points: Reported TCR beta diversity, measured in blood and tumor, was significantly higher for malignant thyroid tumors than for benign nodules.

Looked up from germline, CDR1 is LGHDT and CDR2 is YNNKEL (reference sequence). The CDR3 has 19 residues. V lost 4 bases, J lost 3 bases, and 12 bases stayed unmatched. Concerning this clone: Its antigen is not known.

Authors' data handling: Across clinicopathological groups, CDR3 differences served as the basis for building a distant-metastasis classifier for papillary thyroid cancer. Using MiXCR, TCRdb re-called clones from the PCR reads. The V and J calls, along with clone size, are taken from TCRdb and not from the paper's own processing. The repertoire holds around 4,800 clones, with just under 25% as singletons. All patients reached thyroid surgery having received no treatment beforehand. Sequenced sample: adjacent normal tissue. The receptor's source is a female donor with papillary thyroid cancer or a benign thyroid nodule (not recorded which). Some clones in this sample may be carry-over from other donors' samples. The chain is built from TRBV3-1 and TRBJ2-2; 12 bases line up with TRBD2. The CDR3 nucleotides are TGTGCCAGCAGCCCGCCCGGACTAGCGGGAATTTCTTACACCGGGGAGCTGTTTTTT. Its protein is CASSPPGLAGISYTGELFF.